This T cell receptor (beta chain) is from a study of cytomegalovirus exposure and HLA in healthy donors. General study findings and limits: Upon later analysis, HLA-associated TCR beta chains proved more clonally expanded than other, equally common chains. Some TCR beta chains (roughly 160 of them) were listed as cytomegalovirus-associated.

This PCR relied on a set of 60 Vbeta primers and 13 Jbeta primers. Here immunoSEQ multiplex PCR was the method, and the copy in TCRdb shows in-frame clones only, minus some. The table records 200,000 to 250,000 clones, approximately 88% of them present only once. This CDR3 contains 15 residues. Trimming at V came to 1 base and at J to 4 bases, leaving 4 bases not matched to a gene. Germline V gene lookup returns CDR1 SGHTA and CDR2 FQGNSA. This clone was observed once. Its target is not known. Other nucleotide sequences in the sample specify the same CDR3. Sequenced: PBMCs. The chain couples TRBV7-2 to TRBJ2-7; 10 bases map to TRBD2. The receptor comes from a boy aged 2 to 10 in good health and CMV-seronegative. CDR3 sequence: CASSLGLAGAYEQYF. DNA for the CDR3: TGTGCCAGCAGCTTAGGACTAGCGGGCGCTTACGAGCAGTACTTC. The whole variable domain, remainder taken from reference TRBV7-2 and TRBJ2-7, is GAGVSQSPSNKVTEKGKDVELRCDPISGHTALYWYRQSLGQGLEFLIYFQGNSAPDKSGLPSDRFSAERTGGSVSTLTIQRTQQEDSAVYLCASSLGLAGAYEQYFGPGTRLTVT.